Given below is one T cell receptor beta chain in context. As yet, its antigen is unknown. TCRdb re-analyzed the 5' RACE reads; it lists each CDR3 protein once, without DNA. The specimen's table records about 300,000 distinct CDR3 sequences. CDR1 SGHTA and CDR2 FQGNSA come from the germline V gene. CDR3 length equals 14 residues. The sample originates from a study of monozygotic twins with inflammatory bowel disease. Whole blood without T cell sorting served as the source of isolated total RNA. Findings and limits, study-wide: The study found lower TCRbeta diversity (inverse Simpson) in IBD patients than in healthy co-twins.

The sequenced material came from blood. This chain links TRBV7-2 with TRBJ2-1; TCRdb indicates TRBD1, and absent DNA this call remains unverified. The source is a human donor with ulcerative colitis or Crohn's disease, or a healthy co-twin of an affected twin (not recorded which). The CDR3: CASSLMKGDNEQFF.